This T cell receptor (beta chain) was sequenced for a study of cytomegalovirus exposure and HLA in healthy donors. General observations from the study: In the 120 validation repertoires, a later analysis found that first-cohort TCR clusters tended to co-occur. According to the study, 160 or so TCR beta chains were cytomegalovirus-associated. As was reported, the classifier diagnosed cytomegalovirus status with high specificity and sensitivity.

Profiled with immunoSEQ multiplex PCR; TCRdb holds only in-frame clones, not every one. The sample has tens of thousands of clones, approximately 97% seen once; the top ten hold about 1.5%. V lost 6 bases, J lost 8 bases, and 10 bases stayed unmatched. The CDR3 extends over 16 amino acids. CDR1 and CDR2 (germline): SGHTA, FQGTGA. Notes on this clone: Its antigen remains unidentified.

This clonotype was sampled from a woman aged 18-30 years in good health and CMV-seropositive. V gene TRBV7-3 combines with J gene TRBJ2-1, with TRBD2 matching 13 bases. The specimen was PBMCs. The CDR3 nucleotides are TGTGCCAGCAGTACAATCCCGGGACTAGCGGGGTATGAGCAGTTCTTC. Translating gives CASSTIPGLAGYEQFF.